This TCR beta chain is from a study of blood T cells in healthy people across ages. This clonotype was counted many times. What it binds is not known. This CDR3 contains 13 residues. V was cut by 4 bases and J by 5 bases, with 14 bases left in between. Germline V gives CDR1 DFQATT, CDR2 SNEGSKA (reference sequence). Using a J-beta primer mix together with a sample-barcoded 5' primer, a second PCR was run for roughly 6 to 11 cycles. TCRdb reprocessed the 5' RACE reads with MiXCR, giving one entry per CDR3 protein. The table lists 1.5 million or so distinct CDR3 sequences, approximately 40% of them singletons. Study-level points and caveats: No conclusive comparison of naive versus antigen-experienced cells was possible with unsorted PBMCs.

Source material: blood. The chain has TRBV20-1 and TRBJ1-1; D may be TRBD1 (5 bases). The origin of this receptor is a woman between 18 and 29 years old in good health. The CDR3 DNA reads as TGCAGTGCTACCTCAGGGCGGAGAACTGAAGCTTTCTTT. Encoded protein: CSATSGRRTEAFF.